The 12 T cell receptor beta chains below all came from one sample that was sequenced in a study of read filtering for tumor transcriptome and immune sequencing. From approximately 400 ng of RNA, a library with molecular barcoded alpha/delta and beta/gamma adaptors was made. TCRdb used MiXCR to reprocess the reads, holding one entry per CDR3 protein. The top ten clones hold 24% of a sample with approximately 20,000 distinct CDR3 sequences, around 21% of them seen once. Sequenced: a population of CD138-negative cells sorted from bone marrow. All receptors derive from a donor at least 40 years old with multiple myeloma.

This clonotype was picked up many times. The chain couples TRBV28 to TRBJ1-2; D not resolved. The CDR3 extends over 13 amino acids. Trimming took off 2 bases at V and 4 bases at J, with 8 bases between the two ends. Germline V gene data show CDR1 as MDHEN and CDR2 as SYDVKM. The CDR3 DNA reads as TGTGCCAGCAGTTTAGTGGGCTTCTATGGCTACACCTTC. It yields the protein CASSLVGFYGYTF.

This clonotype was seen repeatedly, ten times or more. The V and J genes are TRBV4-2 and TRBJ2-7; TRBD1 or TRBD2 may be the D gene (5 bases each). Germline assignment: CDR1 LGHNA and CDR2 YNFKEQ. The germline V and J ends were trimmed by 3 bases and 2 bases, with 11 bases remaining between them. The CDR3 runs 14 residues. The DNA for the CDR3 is TGTGCCAGCAGCCAGGTAGAGGGGACCTACGAGCAGTACTTC. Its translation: CASSQVEGTYEQYF.

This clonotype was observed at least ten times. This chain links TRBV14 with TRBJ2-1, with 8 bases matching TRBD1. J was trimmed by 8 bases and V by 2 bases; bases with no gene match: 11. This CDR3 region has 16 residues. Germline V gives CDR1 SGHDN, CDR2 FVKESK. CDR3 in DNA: TGTGCCAGCAGCCAAACCGGGACAGGTCCTTTGGATGAGCAGTTCTTC. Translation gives CASSQTGTGPLDEQFF.

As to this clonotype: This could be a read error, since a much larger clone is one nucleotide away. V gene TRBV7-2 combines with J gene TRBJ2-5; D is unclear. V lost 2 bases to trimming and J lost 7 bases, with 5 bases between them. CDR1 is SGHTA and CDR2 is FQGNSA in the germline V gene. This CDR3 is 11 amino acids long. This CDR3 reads CASSLSVTQYF. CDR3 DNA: TGTGCCAGCAGCTTAAGTGTGACCCAGTACTTC.

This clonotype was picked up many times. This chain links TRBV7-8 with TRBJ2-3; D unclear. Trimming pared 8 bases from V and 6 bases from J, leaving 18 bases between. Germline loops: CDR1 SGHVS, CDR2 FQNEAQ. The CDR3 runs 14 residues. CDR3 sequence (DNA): TGTGCCAGCTGTCCCGATTTAGCAGCGGATACGCAGTATTTT. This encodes CASCPDLAADTQYF.

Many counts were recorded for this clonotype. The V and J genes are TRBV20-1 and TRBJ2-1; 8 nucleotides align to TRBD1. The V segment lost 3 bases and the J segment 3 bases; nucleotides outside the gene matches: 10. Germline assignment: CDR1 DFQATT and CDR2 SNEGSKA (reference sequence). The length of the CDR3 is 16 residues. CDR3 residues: CSARDPEDRDYNEQFF. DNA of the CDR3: TGCAGTGCTAGGGACCCCGAGGACAGGGACTACAATGAGCAGTTCTTC.

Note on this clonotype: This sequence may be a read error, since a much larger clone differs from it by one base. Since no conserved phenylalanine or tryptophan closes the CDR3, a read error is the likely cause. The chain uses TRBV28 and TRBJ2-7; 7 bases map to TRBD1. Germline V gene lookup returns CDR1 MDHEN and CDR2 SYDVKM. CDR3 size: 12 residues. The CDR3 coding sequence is TGTACCAGCACCCCGGGACAGAACGAGCAGTACTCC. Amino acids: CTSTPGQNEQYS.

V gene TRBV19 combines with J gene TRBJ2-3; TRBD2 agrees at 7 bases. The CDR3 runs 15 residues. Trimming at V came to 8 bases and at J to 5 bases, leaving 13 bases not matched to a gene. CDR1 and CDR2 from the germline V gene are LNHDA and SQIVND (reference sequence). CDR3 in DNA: TGTGCCAGTTGTGTCCCAGCGGGATTGAGAGATACGCAGTATTTT. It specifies CASCVPAGLRDTQYF.

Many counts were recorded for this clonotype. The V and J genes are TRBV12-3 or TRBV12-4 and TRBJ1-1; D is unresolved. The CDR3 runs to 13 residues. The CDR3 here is CSSTVGMNTEAFF. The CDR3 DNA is TGTTCTTCTACTGTGGGAATGAACACTGAAGCTTTCTTT.

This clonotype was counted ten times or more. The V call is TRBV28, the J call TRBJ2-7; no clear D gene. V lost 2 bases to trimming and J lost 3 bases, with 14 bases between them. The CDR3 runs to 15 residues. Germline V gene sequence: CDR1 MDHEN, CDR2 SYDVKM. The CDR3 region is CASSLGPQAHYEQYF. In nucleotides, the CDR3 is TGTGCCAGCAGTTTAGGCCCACAAGCCCACTACGAGCAGTACTTC.

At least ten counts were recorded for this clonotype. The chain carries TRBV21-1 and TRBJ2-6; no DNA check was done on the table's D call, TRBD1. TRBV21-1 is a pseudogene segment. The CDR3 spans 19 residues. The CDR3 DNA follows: TGTGCCAGCAGCAAAGCCACTCAGGGGTTTTTTTCTGGGGCCAACGTCCTGACTTTC. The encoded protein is CASSKATQGFFSGANVLTF.

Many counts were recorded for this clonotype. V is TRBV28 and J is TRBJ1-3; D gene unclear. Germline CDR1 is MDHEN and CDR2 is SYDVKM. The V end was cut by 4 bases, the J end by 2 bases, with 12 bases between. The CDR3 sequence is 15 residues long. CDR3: CASSSRQKAGNTIYF. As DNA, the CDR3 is TGTGCCAGCAGTTCTCGACAAAAAGCTGGAAACACCATATATTTT.